This entry is about one T cell receptor beta chain. Its antigen specificity is not known. Base qualities are missing; no much larger clone stands one base away. This sample was taken from a study of beta chain features in type 1 diabetes (dated by TCRdb to between 2018 and 2020). Some background on the complete study: No differences in mean age, gender distribution, total cell number or subset yield were found between patients and healthy donors. A total of around 110,000,000 sorted cells were examined across all samples, and RNA yield correlated strongly with the number of cells per subset. The study compared the TCRB repertoires of sorted circulating CD4+ T cell subsets in recently diagnosed type 1 diabetes patients with those in matched healthy donors. Naive and central memory subsets were obtained from all 30 or so donors, but regulatory and stem cell-like memory subsets were isolated from only 8 patients and roughly 8 healthy donors. Overall study results and their limits: The naive, central memory and regulatory TCRB repertoires appeared to resemble one another more closely among patients than among healthy donors. Type 1 diabetes patients showed a moderate but significant shortening of TCRB CDR3 length in all four CD4+ subsets. Because small numbers of individuals were included in the HLA sub-analyses, any influence of HLA type on TCRB rearrangement was left unresolved. Fewer insertions and more nucleotide deletions at VDJ recombination sites were observed in patients with type 1 diabetes, implying thymic rearrangement abnormalities. PCR might favor shorter templates, but patient and control samples were amplified and corrected together, so any skew would affect both groups equally. Because cDNA was sequenced instead of genomic DNA, activated cells with high expression could be over-represented, although the groups did not differ in activation or CD3 levels.

The V and J ends are trimmed by 3 bases and 4 bases, leaving 12 bases between them. The CDR3 starts with the cysteine, ends with the phenylalanine, and has 14 residues. The DNA shown is the 42-base CDR3, in frame from base 1. CDR1 is given as LNHNV and CDR2 as YYDKDF, both from the germline V gene (reference sequence). Each donor gave one peripheral blood draw, roughly 120 mL on average, collected into heparinised tubes. A BD FACSAria II was used to sort naive, central memory, regulatory and stem cell-like memory CD4+ T cells with a panel that included CD45RO, CCR7, CD25, CD127, CD95 and CD27. A purity above 98% was achieved for all sorted populations. PBMCs were separated immediately by Lymphoprep density gradient centrifugation and were stained directly, without being cultured. So that batch effects would be minimized, each experiment stained and sorted samples in pairs, pairing one healthy donor with one patient.

The High Capacity cDNA Reverse Transcription Kit was used to reverse transcribe all of the isolated RNA, meaning that expressed TCRB transcripts were what got sequenced. Naive, central memory and regulatory T cell samples underwent deep immunoSEQ sequencing, averaging approximately 3.5 million total reads per sample. After sorted cells were lysed in RLT buffer, RNA was extracted with DNase-treated RNeasy Micro or Mini kits, with the choice depending on cell number. Each cell subset was processed separately to prevent cross-contamination, with patient and healthy donor samples processed together. TCRB sequences were amplified from cDNA with the immunoSEQ multiplex PCR, producing 87-bp fragments spanning the CDR3 region. The amplicons were sequenced using the Illumina HiSeq platform. For the original study's pipeline: Synthetic template baselines were used to correct PCR bias computationally, reads within Hamming distance 2 were collapsed, and singletons that could not be merged were discarded. By aligning reads against IMGT, V, D and J genes, CDR3 length, and insertions or deletions at six rearrangement sites were assigned. Within each subset, clonotype counts were normalized to sorted cell number, after which true diversity and Gini coefficients were computed with the tcR R package. The overlap coefficient, calculated on TCRB nucleotide sequences, was used to quantify repertoire sharing. As a proxy for the pre-selection repertoire, out-of-frame TCRB sequences from naive cells were analyzed. Entries here come from immuneACCESS through TCRdb and include only in-frame sequences with V and J called. Some clones fail to appear in such tables; in the studies checked, an unresolved V gene covers under half of the shortfall, and the cause of the remainder is unknown. For V, J and clone size, that table is used; D and trimming come from the DNA. The sample yields under 450,000 clones; roughly 13% were counted once. The ten largest account for about 0.04% of the sample.

Sequenced material: naive CD4+ T cells from blood. Taken with the paper, the label for cell subset or site translates to: true naive CD4+ T cells. The V and J genes are TRBV15 and TRBJ1-1; no D segment can be confidently identified. The source is a man under 40 in good health. The CDR3 protein is CATSSPQRSTEAFF. The nucleotide sequence reads as follows: TGTGCCACCAGCAGCCCCCAACGGTCCACTGAAGCTTTCTTT.